Only a few counts were recorded for the clone carrying this T cell receptor (beta chain). Antigen specificity is unknown. This CDR3 is 15 amino acids long. Deletions cut 6 bases from V and 2 bases from J, with 14 bases between. These data come from a study of early T cells in non-severe SARS-CoV-2 infection. Across the study: Alpha and beta chains were unpaired, from unsorted whole-blood bulk RNA.

Findings of the study overall: VDJdb-based annotation leaned toward anti-spike CD8 responses and missed private and CD4 specificities.

The TCR library protocol attached unique molecular identifiers to the individual cDNA molecules. One entry per CDR3 protein results from TCRdb running MiXCR on the 5' RACE reads. The sample consists of 65,000 to 80,000 distinct CDR3 sequences, less than 15% of them appearing once. This TCR came from an adult who was a healthcare worker with PCR-confirmed SARS-CoV-2 infection or an uninfected control (not recorded which). Sequenced: whole blood. The chain recombines TRBV12-3 or TRBV12-4 with TRBJ2-1; D is ambiguous. The DNA for the CDR3 is TGTGCCAGCAGCCCCCCCCGTGTCCCCTACAATGAGCAGTTCTTC. As protein: CASSPPRVPYNEQFF.